This TCR beta chain was recorded in a study of blood T cell repertoires in COVID-19. Overall study context: Acute and convalescent COVID-19 samples came from the United States, Italy and Spain. The cDNA or gDNA used as material had been derived from T cells, B-cell-depleted T cells, or PBMCs.

This CDR3 is built from 15 residues. V was clipped by 0 bases and J by 5 bases, with 13 bases between them. Germline V gives CDR1 MNHEY, CDR2 SMNVEV (reference sequence). Source study methods: Estimated nucleated cell counts came from reference gene primer amplification. Method: immunoSEQ multiplex PCR; TCRdb's copy keeps in-frame clones and lacks some. V and J calls and clone size are copied from that table; D and trimming were computed from the DNA. The sample has over 200,000 clones, about 90% seen once. Recruited during active infection, patients (from Seattle) were subsequently followed longitudinally.

The chain is built from TRBV27 and TRBJ1-2; D not certain. The specimen was peripheral blood. The origin of this receptor is a man in his fifties or sixties with COVID-19, enrolled during active disease. The CDR3 region is CASSLSAGPPYGYTF. In DNA, the CDR3 is TGTGCCAGCAGTTTATCGGCAGGTCCACCTTATGGCTACACCTTC.